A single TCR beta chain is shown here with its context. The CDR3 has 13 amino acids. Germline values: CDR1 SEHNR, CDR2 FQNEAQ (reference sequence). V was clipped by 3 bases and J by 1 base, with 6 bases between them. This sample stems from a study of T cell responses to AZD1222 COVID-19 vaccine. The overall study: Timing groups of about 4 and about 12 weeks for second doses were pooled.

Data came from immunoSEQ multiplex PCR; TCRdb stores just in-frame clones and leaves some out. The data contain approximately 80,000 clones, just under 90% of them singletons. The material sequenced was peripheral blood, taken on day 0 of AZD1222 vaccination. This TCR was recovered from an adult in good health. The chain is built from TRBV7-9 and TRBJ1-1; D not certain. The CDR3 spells CASSLWSNTEAFF. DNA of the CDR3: TGTGCCAGCAGCTTGTGGTCGAACACTGAAGCTTTCTTT.